This record looks at one T cell receptor (beta chain) sequence and its context. There are many counts of this clonotype. What this receptor recognizes is not known. Base-call qualities are not available, and no considerably larger clone is one nucleotide away. This sample is part of a study of regulatory T cells in long-lasting Graves disease (dated by TCRdb to about 2021). For the study in its entirety: Persistent Graves' disease was defined as antithyroid drug treatment for over 5 years with persistently positive TSH receptor autoantibodies. Patients with persistent Graves' disease were compared with patients with newly diagnosed Graves' disease using TCR sequencing and RNA sequencing of peripheral blood. The study was conducted in China and was registered as a clinical trial. A total of 35 or so samples were covered by TCR sequencing, comprising approximately 13 persistent and roughly 20 newly diagnosed Graves' disease patients. On average, persistent Graves' disease patients in the clinical cohort had been on antithyroid drugs for around ten years.

Counted from cysteine to phenylalanine, this CDR3 has 14 amino acids. Left in the record is the CDR3 DNA by itself, 42 bases read in frame from the first base. Taken from the germline V gene, the CDR1 and CDR2 loops are KGHSH and LQKENI. A distance of 10 bases separates the germline ends of V and J, which lose 2 bases and 3 bases respectively. Study-wide findings and limitations: Only the TCR beta chain was sequenced and analyzed. Persistent Graves' disease patients showed lower TCR Shannon entropy and fewer highly expanded clones than newly diagnosed patients, suggesting clonal expansion. Persistent disease showed preferential use of TRBV28, TRBJ1-2 and TRBJ2-5, whereas newly diagnosed disease favored TRBV20-1 and TRBJ2-1. The authors acknowledged the small sample size as a limitation that may reduce accuracy. A larger number of public clonotypes was shared among persistent patients (more than 2,500) than among newly diagnosed patients (approximately 1,000). Only peripheral blood was studied, because thyroid tissue, the primary lesion, was inaccessible.

Libraries were prepared through multiplex PCR. Sequenced on an Illumina HiSeq 4000. TCR beta libraries were built with iRepertoire HTBI primers and Arm-PCR amplification of CDR3 regions. Gel purification was performed on PCR products prior to sequencing. Turning to the authors' computational methods: Gene usage analysis of CDR3 amino acid clonotypes used the approximately 62 TRBV and 14 to 15 TRBJ segments found across samples. COPE and FqMerger were used to merge the filtered high-quality paired reads into contigs. Contigs were aligned with BLAST to IMGT TRBV, TRBD and TRBJ reference genes, and CDR3 was defined per IMGT. Clonotypes above 0.1% frequency were classified as highly expanded clones. Shannon entropy was used to measure repertoire diversity, and the Gini coefficient was used to measure V-J evenness. Public clonotypes were defined as clonotypes shared by more than one individual. Clones were called with MiXCR by TCRdb after fastp trimmed the public reads at Q25, and only in-frame beta chains were retained. CDR3 protein duplicates are merged, each entry listing the most common genes and DNA. TCRdb, not the original authors, processed these V and J calls. The sample contains around 300,000 distinct CDR3 sequences, around 23% of them found a single time. Roughly three fifths of the sample rests with the top ten.

Read against the paper, the sample's time point label means: persistent/refractory GD, antithyroid drugs over 5 years with positive TRAb. For both TCR sequencing and RNA sequencing, RNA was extracted from PBMCs in TRIzol. The diagnosis of Graves' disease was made according to American Thyroid Association guidelines. Recruitment of patients was carried out at an endocrinology department in Xi'an, China. Each patient gave approximately 9.7 milliliters of peripheral blood, collected in an EDTA anticoagulant tube. Ficoll Paque Plus density gradient separation was used to isolate PBMCs, and no further T cell sorting was done. An Agilent 2100 Bioanalyzer and agarose gel were used to check RNA quality, and a NanoDrop 2000 was used to measure RNA concentration.

Sequenced material: peripheral blood mononuclear cells (PBMCs), taken when the disease was refractory, from a patient treated with antithyroid drugs. In this chain, TRBV18 is recombined with TRBJ1-1; TRBD1 is perhaps the D gene, given 6 matching bases. The origin of this receptor is a female donor with Graves disease. The bases are TGTGCCAGCTCACCAGGGGGGGGCCACACTGAAGCTTTCTTT. Its protein is CASSPGGGHTEAFF.